These 3 T cell receptor beta chains were all obtained from the same sample, sequenced in a study of blood T cells in healthy people across ages. A second about 6 to 12 cycle PCR used barcoded and J-beta primers. TCRdb used MiXCR to reprocess the 5' RACE reads, holding one entry per CDR3 protein. Here the sample spans fewer than 2 million distinct CDR3 sequences, around 42% being singletons. The specimen was blood. Source of these receptors: a human donor in good health.

Concerning this clonotype: The junction departs from germline at one end; a sequencing error may be responsible. V gene TRBV29-1 combines with J gene TRBJ2-5; 12 bases are shared with TRBD2. This CDR3 comprises 13 residues. Germline CDR1 SQVTM, CDR2 ANQGSEA. The CDR3, as DNA: TGCAGCGTTGGGACTAGCGGGGAAGAGACCCGGTACTTC. Translating gives CSVGTSGEETRYF.

In its sample, this clonotype was seen a few times. This chain joins TRBV4-2 and TRBJ2-3, with 10 bases aligning to TRBD2. The CDR3 consists of 15 residues. CDR1 and CDR2 (germline): LGHNA, YNFKEQ. V lost 7 bases to trimming and J lost 1 base; unmatched junction nucleotides: 5. The CDR3 loop reads CASNSGGVGTDTQYF. CDR3 sequence (DNA): TGTGCCAGCAACAGCGGGGGGGTAGGCACAGATACGCAGTATTTT.

This chain uses TRBV7-9 with TRBJ1-2; D unresolved. Looked up from germline, CDR1 is SEHNR and CDR2 is FQNEAQ (reference sequence). The V end lost 1 base, the J end lost 8 bases, and 8 bases lay between the germline ends. This CDR3 has 12 residues. This chain's CDR3 is CASSLGSEGYTF. The DNA for the CDR3 is TGTGCCAGCAGCTTAGGTAGCGAGGGCTACACCTTC.